Presented here are 28 T cell receptor beta chains from one specimen sequenced in a study of blood T cell repertoires in COVID-19. Generated by immunoSEQ multiplex PCR, the TCRdb table keeps only in-frame clones and is missing some. The repertoire consists of some 240,000 clones, with less than 90% occurring once and the leading ten covering 1.5% to 1.9%. The material sequenced was peripheral blood. Receptors were obtained from a woman aged 40 to 50 who had recovered from COVID-19.

This chain uses TRBV6-5 with TRBJ1-3, with unresolved D. The CDR3 extends over 15 amino acids. Germline assignment: CDR1 MNHEY and CDR2 SVGAGI. The V end was cut by 0 bases, the J end by 5 bases, with 11 bases between. The CDR3 DNA is TGTGCCAGCAGTTACTCGCGGCTTTCCAGAAACACCATATATTTT. It encodes CASSYSRLSRNTIYF.

The chain carries TRBV15 and TRBJ2-7; D perhaps matches TRBD1 (6 bases). CDR1 LNHNV and CDR2 YYDKDF come from the germline V gene (reference sequence). V was cut by 1 base and J by 2 bases, with 12 bases left in between. The CDR3 loop spans 15 amino acids. The CDR3 DNA reads as TGTGCCACCAGCAGAGGACAGGCCCTGCCCTACGAGCAGTACTTC. Its protein product is CATSRGQALPYEQYF.

This sequence joins TRBV7-3 and TRBJ2-3; 11 bases align to TRBD2. CDR1 and CDR2 (germline): SGHTA, FQGTGA. V was clipped by 4 bases and J by 4 bases; unmatched bases: 13. The CDR3 covers 18 residues. The DNA for the CDR3 is TGTGCCAGCAGCTCGATGCAGGGTAGCGGGGGGGCCCCAGATACGCAGTATTTT. As protein: CASSSMQGSGGAPDTQYF.

The V gene is TRBV6-5, the J gene TRBJ1-4; 10 nucleotides match TRBD1. Germline CDR1 MNHEY, CDR2 SVGAGI. The V segment lost 7 bases and the J segment 7 bases; nucleotides outside the gene matches: 6. This CDR3 spans 14 amino acids. CDR3 sequence reads: CASIGTGVFEKLFF. The CDR3 nucleotides are TGTGCCAGCATCGGGACAGGGGTATTTGAAAAACTGTTTTTT.

The genes are TRBV12-3 or TRBV12-4 and TRBJ2-7; weak D call: TRBD1 (5 bases). V was shortened by 6 bases and J by 2 bases, with 11 bases between the two germline ends. The CDR3 has 13 amino acids. CDR3 nucleotide sequence: TGTGCCAGCAGCTACAGGTTTACCTACGAGCAGTACTTC. Translated: CASSYRFTYEQYF.

The chain is built from TRBV5-4 and TRBJ1-2; D possibly corresponds to TRBD1 (6 bases). V was clipped by 3 bases and J by 4 bases, with 16 bases between them. The CDR3 totals 15 residues. Germline V gives CDR1 SGHNT, CDR2 YYREEE (reference sequence). Here the CDR3 reads CASSSGGGRGYGYTF. Written as DNA, the CDR3 is TGTGCCAGCAGCTCCGGGGGGGGCAGGGGCTATGGCTACACCTTC.

J is TRBJ1-2 and V is TRBV7-9; 9 bases align to TRBD1. The J segment lost 7 bases and the V segment lost 5 bases, leaving 8 bases of the junction unmatched. The CDR3 is 14 amino acids. Germline-derived CDR1 and CDR2 are SEHNR and FQNEAQ (reference sequence). The CDR3 DNA follows: TGTGCCAGCAGCAAGGGACAGGGATTACTTGGCTACACCTTC. It codes for CASSKGQGLLGYTF.

This CDR3 is CAWSNGGPQETQYF. CDR3 coding DNA: TGTGCCTGGAGTAACGGGGGGCCTCAAGAGACCCAGTACTTC. J is TRBJ2-5 and V is TRBV30; a weak D match, TRBD2 (7 bases). Germline assignment: CDR1 GTSNPN and CDR2 SVGIG (reference sequence). CDR3 length: 14 residues. V was shortened by 2 bases and J by 2 bases, with 12 bases between the two germline ends.

This chain joins TRBV5-5 and TRBJ2-3; TRBD2 matches 9 bases. Germline CDR1 reads SGHKS; CDR2 reads YYEKEE (reference sequence). With V trimmed by 4 bases and J by 5 bases, 8 bases remained unmatched. The CDR3 extends over 15 amino acids. The CDR3 here is CASSRLSGGRDTQYF. CDR3 DNA sequence: TGTGCCAGCAGCCGACTGAGCGGGGGGAGAGATACGCAGTATTTT.

The genes are TRBV12-3 or TRBV12-4 and TRBJ1-2; D is unclear. CDR3 length: 13 amino acids. Trimming took 2 bases from V and 6 from J, leaving 10 bases between them. The DNA for the CDR3 is TGTGCCAGCAGTTTACAGGTGACGAATGGCTACACCTTC. The encoded protein is CASSLQVTNGYTF.

The genes are TRBV6-4 and TRBJ1-1; 8 bases are a match to TRBD1. Per the germline V gene, CDR1 is MRHNA and CDR2 is SNTAGT. This CDR3 is built from 18 residues. V shed 5 bases, J shed 1 base, and the junction held 15 bases outside the gene matches. The CDR3 here is CASSFPRDRRYPNTEAFF. The DNA of the CDR3 is TGTGCCAGCAGTTTTCCTCGGGACAGGCGCTACCCGAACACTGAAGCTTTCTTT.

In nucleotides, the CDR3 is TGTGCCAGCAGCCGACAGGGAAGGGATCAGGAAAAACTGTTTTTT. The encoded protein is CASSRQGRDQEKLFF. The chain joins TRBV6-5 to TRBJ1-4, with 7 bases identical to TRBD1. V lost 6 bases to trimming and J lost 8 bases; unmatched junction nucleotides: 12. This CDR3 is built from 15 residues. From germline, CDR1 is MNHEY and CDR2 SVGAGI.

This clone was seen a single time. J is TRBJ2-2 and V is TRBV5-4; D unclear. This CDR3 is built from 15 residues. CDR1 SGHNT and CDR2 YYREEE come from the germline V gene (reference sequence). The V end was cut by 2 bases, the J end by 7 bases, with 15 bases between. DNA of the CDR3: TGTGCCAGCAGCTTTAGGCCTCGGAGCGTCGGGGAGCTGTTTTTT. It yields the protein CASSFRPRSVGELFF.

The CDR3 DNA reads as TGTGCCAGCAGCTTGGAAGCTCACAGGGGCCATGAGCAGTTCTTC. As protein: CASSLEAHRGHEQFF. The chain joins TRBV5-4 to TRBJ2-1; 7 nucleotides line up with TRBD1. The ends lost 0 bases at V and 8 bases at J; junction bases unmatched: 8. CDR3 size: 15 residues. CDR1 is SGHNT, CDR2 YYREEE, per germline (reference sequence).

The chain uses TRBV10-3 and TRBJ1-1, with a tentative D call TRBD1 (5 bases). CDR1 and CDR2 from the germline V gene are ENHRY and SYGVKD. The V end was cut by 6 bases, the J end by 11 bases, with 16 bases between. The CDR3 is made up of 12 amino acids. The CDR3 nucleotides are TGTGCCATCAGAGGGACTACTGGCGACGCTTTCTTT. Translating it yields CAIRGTTGDAFF.

This chain joins TRBV11-2 and TRBJ2-1; the match to TRBD1 covers 10 bases. The CDR3 covers 14 residues. Germline CDR1 SGHAT, CDR2 FQNNGV. J was trimmed by 9 bases and V by 6 bases; bases with no gene match: 8. The CDR3 DNA sequence: TGTGCCAGCAGGGGACAGGGGAAGGGTAGTGAGCAGTTCTTC. Amino acids: CASRGQGKGSEQFF.

In the case of this clone: Different DNA sequences within this sample yield the same CDR3. This chain links TRBV19 with TRBJ1-6; no clear D gene. This CDR3 has 12 amino acids. V was trimmed by 1 base and J by 9 bases, leaving 4 bases between them. Germline V lookup: CDR1 LNHDA, CDR2 SQIVND (reference sequence). The CDR3 is CASSIGGSPLHF. The CDR3 bases are TGTGCCAGTAGTATAGGAGGTTCACCCCTCCACTTT.

This chain links TRBV27 with TRBJ2-7; D remains unclear. The CDR3 spans 12 residues. V lost 6 bases, J lost 3 bases, and 9 bases lay in between. Germline V CDR1 and CDR2: MNHEY, SMNVEV (reference sequence). The CDR3 region has the DNA TGTGCCAGCAGCACGATCGGCTACGAGCAGTACTTC. This codes for CASSTIGYEQYF.

The chain employs TRBV18 and TRBJ2-5; TRBD2 might be the D (6 bases). CDR3 length equals 13 residues. The germline gives CDR1 KGHSH, CDR2 LQKENI. Trimming stripped 6 bases from V and 2 bases from J, with 10 bases between. DNA for the CDR3: TGTGCCAGCTCTGGGACTGGTCAAGAGACCCAGTACTTC. Residues: CASSGTGQETQYF.

V and J are TRBV2 and TRBJ2-1; 13 nucleotides agree with TRBD2. The CDR3 consists of 15 residues. V lost 6 bases, J lost 7 bases, and 6 bases stayed unmatched. Germline values: CDR1 SNHLY, CDR2 FYNNEI. As DNA, the CDR3 is TGTGCCAGCAGGCTTCAGGGACTAGCGGGGAATGAGCAGTTCTTC. Translating it yields CASRLQGLAGNEQFF. The variable domain in full, with the rest retrieved from reference TRBV2 and TRBJ2-1, is EPEVTQTPSHQVTQMGQEVILRCVPISNHLYFYWYRQILGQKVEFLVSFYNNEISEKSEIFDDQFSVERPDGSNFTLKIRSTKLEDSAMYFCASRLQGLAGNEQFFGPGTRLTVL.

J is TRBJ1-2 and V is TRBV11-3, with D tentatively TRBD1 (5 bases). V was trimmed by 4 bases and J by 0 bases, leaving 9 bases between them. The V gene's germline CDR1 is SGHNT and CDR2 YENEEA. CDR3 size: 14 residues. In DNA, the CDR3 is TGTGCCAGCAGCTCCGGACAAGCTAACTATGGCTACACCTTC. Protein product: CASSSGQANYGYTF.

This clone occurred a few times. The V gene is TRBV3-1 (or the pseudogene TRBV3-2), the J gene TRBJ1-5; D perhaps matches TRBD1 (5 bases). V lost 6 bases to trimming and J lost 0 bases, with 9 bases between them. This CDR3 spans 14 amino acids. In germline, CDR1 is LGHDT, CDR2 YNNKEL (reference sequence). The CDR3 bases are TGTGCCAGCAGTTCGACAGTTAGCAATCAGCCCCAGCATTTT. Encoded protein: CASSSTVSNQPQHF.

The chain employs TRBV9 and TRBJ2-3; a weak D match, TRBD1 (5 bases). The V and J ends lost 0 bases and 2 bases respectively, with 13 bases between them. Germline CDR1 SGDLS, CDR2 YYNGEE. The CDR3 contains 16 residues. The CDR3 DNA sequence: TGTGCCAGCAGCGTAGGGGCGACAGACTTCACAGATACGCAGTATTTT. Translation: CASSVGATDFTDTQYF.

V is TRBV6-4 and J is TRBJ2-3, with D possibly TRBD2 on 6 matching bases. V was cut by 6 bases and J by 4 bases, with 17 bases left in between. Germline lookup yields CDR1 MRHNA and CDR2 SNTAGT. The CDR3 covers 15 residues. The CDR3 is CASSPSRGGADTQYF. The CDR3 DNA follows: TGTGCCAGCAGCCCCAGCCGAGGAGGGGCAGATACGCAGTATTTT.

The genes are TRBV7-8 and TRBJ2-2, with 7 positions matching TRBD1. The CDR3 spans 14 residues. Germline-derived CDR1 and CDR2 are SGHVS and FQNEAQ. Trimming cost V 5 bases and J 9 bases; bases outside gene matches: 9. CDR3 in amino acids: CASSLGQEVRELFF. CDR3 nucleotide sequence: TGTGCCAGCAGCCTCGGACAGGAAGTGCGGGAGCTGTTTTTT. Full variable domain (rest looked up from reference TRBV7-8 and TRBJ2-2): GAGVSQSPRYKVAKRGQDVALRCDPISGHVSLFWYQQALGQGPEFLTYFQNEAQLDKSGLPSDRFFAERPEGSVSTLKIQRTQQEDSAVYLCASSLGQEVRELFFGEGSRLTVL.

The chain joins TRBV6-5 to TRBJ1-5; D is perhaps TRBD1 (6 bases). Trimming stripped 6 bases from V and 0 bases from J, with 9 bases between. The CDR3 covers 14 residues. Germline loops: CDR1 MNHEY, CDR2 SVGAGI. The CDR3 bases are TGTGCCAGCAGGGGACAATATAGCAATCAGCCCCAGCATTTT. The encoded protein is CASRGQYSNQPQHF.

The chain links TRBV11-2 to TRBJ1-4; 9 nucleotides line up with TRBD1. This CDR3 contains 14 residues. The junction had 5 bases not matched to a gene; V was cut back by 5 bases and J by 7 bases. Per germline, CDR1 SGHAT and CDR2 FQNNGV. The CDR3, as DNA: TGTGCCAGCAGCAGGGACAGGGCGGTTGAAAAACTGTTTTTT. As protein: CASSRDRAVEKLFF.

V gene TRBV5-4 combines with J gene TRBJ2-3; TRBD2 matches 10 bases. CDR1 and CDR2 from the germline V gene are SGHNT and YYREEE (reference sequence). This CDR3 has 16 residues. J lost 3 bases, V lost 4 bases, and 8 bases had no gene match. The CDR3 reads CASSPSGGVTTDTQYF. The DNA for the CDR3 is TGTGCCAGCAGCCCAAGCGGGGGGGTAACTACAGATACGCAGTATTTT.